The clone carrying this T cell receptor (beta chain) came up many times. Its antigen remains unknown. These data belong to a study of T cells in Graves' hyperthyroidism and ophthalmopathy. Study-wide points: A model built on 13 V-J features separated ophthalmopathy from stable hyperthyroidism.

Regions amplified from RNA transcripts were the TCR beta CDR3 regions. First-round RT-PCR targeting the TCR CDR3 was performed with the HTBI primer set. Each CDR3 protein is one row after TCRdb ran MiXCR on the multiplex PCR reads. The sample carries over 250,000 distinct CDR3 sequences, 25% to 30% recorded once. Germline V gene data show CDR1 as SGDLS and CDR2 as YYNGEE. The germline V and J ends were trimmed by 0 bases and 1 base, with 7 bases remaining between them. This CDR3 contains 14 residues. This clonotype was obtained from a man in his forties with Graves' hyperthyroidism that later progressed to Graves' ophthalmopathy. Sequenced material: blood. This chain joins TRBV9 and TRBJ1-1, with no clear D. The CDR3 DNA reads TGTGCCAGCAGCGTAGGGGCACCGAACACTGAAGCTTTCTTT. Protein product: CASSVGAPNTEAFF.